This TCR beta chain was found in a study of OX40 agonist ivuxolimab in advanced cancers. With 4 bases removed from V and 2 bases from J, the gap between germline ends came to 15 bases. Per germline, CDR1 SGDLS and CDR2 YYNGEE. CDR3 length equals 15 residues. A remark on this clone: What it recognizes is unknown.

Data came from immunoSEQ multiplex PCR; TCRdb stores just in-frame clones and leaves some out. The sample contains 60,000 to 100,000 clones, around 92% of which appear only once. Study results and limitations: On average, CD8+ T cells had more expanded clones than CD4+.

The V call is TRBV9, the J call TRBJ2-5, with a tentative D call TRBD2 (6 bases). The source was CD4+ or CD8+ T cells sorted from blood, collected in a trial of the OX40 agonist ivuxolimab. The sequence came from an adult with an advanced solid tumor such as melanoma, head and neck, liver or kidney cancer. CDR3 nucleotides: TGTGCCAGCAGCTACCAGGAGGGTCCACAAGAGACCCAGTACTTC. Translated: CASSYQEGPQETQYF.